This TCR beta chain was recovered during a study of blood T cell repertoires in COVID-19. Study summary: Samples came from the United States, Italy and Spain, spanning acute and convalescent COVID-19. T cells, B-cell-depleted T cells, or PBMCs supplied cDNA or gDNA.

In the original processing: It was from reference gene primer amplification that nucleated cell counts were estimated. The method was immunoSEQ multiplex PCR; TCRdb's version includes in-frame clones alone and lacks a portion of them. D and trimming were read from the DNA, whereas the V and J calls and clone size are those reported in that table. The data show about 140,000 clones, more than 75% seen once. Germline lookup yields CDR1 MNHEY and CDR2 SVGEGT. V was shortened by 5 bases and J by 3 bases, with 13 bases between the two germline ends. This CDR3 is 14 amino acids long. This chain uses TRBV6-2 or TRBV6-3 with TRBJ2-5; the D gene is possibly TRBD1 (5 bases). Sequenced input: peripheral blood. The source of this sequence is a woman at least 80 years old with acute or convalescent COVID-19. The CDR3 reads CASSATTDKETQYF. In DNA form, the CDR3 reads TGTGCCAGCAGTGCGACGACGGACAAAGAGACCCAGTACTTC.